This TCR beta chain was obtained from a study of OX40 agonist ivuxolimab in advanced cancers. Looking at the study overall: Ivuxolimab was an agonistic, fully human IgG2 monoclonal antibody directed against OX40 (CD134), a costimulatory receptor. Of the 50 to 55 dose-escalation patients, hepatocellular carcinoma was present in 19, melanoma in roughly 15, renal cell carcinoma in 9 and head and neck cancer in 9. Prior anti-PD-1, anti-PD-L1 or anti-CTLA-4 therapy was permitted, and about two fifths of dose-escalation patients had received checkpoint inhibitors. Partial responses were achieved by three dose-escalation patients, of whom one had hepatocellular carcinoma and two had cutaneous melanoma. The paper covers the monotherapy dose-escalation part of the phase I ivuxolimab trial, which included N = 52 patients. Peripheral TCRbeta sequencing was intended to test whether TCR sequence diversity was altered and clonal T-cell expansion was caused by ivuxolimab. The dose-escalation cohort was roughly 83% male with a mean age of approximately 60 years, ranging from 23 to 79. Intravenous ivuxolimab was administered to patients every 2 weeks at six dose levels: 0.01, 0.1, 0.3, 1.5, 3 and 10 mg/kg.

The trial excluded patients who had a history of autoimmune disease or were on systemic immunosuppression. Peripheral blood for TCR sequencing was collected from all dose cohorts at baseline, on cycle 4 day 1, and on cycle 7 day 1. Samples were obtained from an open-label, multicenter, first-in-human phase I dose-escalation trial of ivuxolimab. Adults with locally advanced or metastatic melanoma, renal cell, hepatocellular, or head and neck squamous cell carcinoma were enrolled in the trial. Before TCR sequencing, CD4+ and CD8+ T cells were separately sorted from peripheral blood. This clone was observed a few times. No cognate antigen has been identified for it. Per-nucleotide qualities are absent, and no much larger clonotype sits a single base away. The full study reports these points: Low levels of normalized T-cell clonal expansion were also seen in some patients who did not respond. Which antigens the clonally expanded peripheral T cells were specific for was not determined. Partial responders in the 0.1-3.0 mg/kg groups had among the lowest normalized peripheral clonal expansion, especially among CD8+ T cells. After ivuxolimab, CD8+ T cells had more expanded clones than CD4+ T cells on average. At doses of 0.1 to 3.0 mg/kg, clonal expansion of both CD4+ and CD8+ blood T cells was observed from baseline to week 6.

Genomic DNA was extracted from sorted cells for sequencing of the TCRbeta CDR3 region. The immunoSEQ Assay was used for sequencing of TCRbeta CDR3 regions. The immuneACCESS repertoire file appears here via TCRdb, limited to in-frame rearrangements. These files lack a portion of the clones; in checked studies, under half of the deficit traces to unresolved V genes, and the cause of the others is not known. This sample has about 85,000 clones in its table, and about 86% of those were observed once. The ten largest clones represent 1.5% to 2.5% of the sample. The cysteine opens and the phenylalanine closes a CDR3 of 15 amino acids. Only the CDR3 region is kept as DNA, spanning 45 bases read in frame from base 1.

The clonotype originates from an adult with an advanced solid tumor such as melanoma, head and neck, liver or kidney cancer. This chain is built from TRBV21-1 and TRBJ1-1; TRBD1, the D gene given by the table, was not confirmed from the DNA. TRBV21-1 is shown as a pseudogene. The sequencing used CD4+ or CD8+ T cells sorted from blood, collected in a trial of the OX40 agonist ivuxolimab. The nucleotide sequence reads as follows: TGTGCCAGCAGCAATTTCAGGGGTTACAACACTGAAGCTTTCTTT. Its translation is CASSNFRGYNTEAFF.